These T cell receptor beta chains were read from a single sample in a study of T-cell memory formation after mild COVID-19. TCRdb used MiXCR to reprocess the 5' RACE reads, holding one entry per CDR3 protein. This sample has around 160,000 distinct CDR3 sequences, with under 14% found just once. Sequenced input: PBMCs or a T cell subset sorted from them (not recorded which). The receptors shown here come from a man younger than 35 who had mild COVID-19 (a few samples of this study predate the infection). Cell type and time point are not known. Both conserved end residues are trimmed from each CDR3.

v_call: TRBV18; j_call: TRBJ1-1; cdr3_aa: ASSPRGGPMNTEAF
v_call: TRBV15; j_call: TRBJ2-3; cdr3_aa: ATSRGVSESTDTQY
v_call: TRBV7-3; j_call: TRBJ2-6; cdr3_aa: ASSATRSSGANVLT
v_call: TRBV29-1; j_call: TRBJ1-1; cdr3_aa: SVRTGRNTEAF
v_call: TRBV25-1; j_call: TRBJ1-1; cdr3_aa: ASSGQLGTEAF
v_call: TRBV5-6; j_call: TRBJ2-5; cdr3_aa: ASSPVTALSSQETQY
v_call: TRBV9; j_call: TRBJ2-7; cdr3_aa: ASSEYGGIFYEQY
v_call: TRBV5-1; j_call: TRBJ2-5; cdr3_aa: ASSLAGRGLKETQY
v_call: TRBV20-1; j_call: TRBJ2-3; cdr3_aa: SAPASGGTTDTQY
v_call: TRBV4-3; j_call: TRBJ1-1; cdr3_aa: ASSRRGSGFAF
v_call: TRBV5-4; j_call: TRBJ1-2; cdr3_aa: ASSFGGGKSNYGYT
v_call: TRBV4-2; j_call: TRBJ2-1; cdr3_aa: ASSYRGVVNEQF
v_call: TRBV4-1; j_call: TRBJ1-1; cdr3_aa: ASSQAINTEAF
v_call: TRBV20-1; j_call: TRBJ2-1; cdr3_aa: SASAHLGYNEQF
v_call: TRBV5-1; j_call: TRBJ2-1; cdr3_aa: ASSLGTEIHNEQF
v_call: TRBV12-3/TRBV12-4; j_call: TRBJ2-7; cdr3_aa: ASSQMAGQY
v_call: TRBV29-1; j_call: TRBJ2-3; cdr3_aa: SVEAGAGTRTDTQY
v_call: TRBV18; j_call: TRBJ2-1; cdr3_aa: ASSSLRGYSYNEQF
v_call: TRBV2; j_call: TRBJ2-1; cdr3_aa: ARAGGSYNEQF
v_call: TRBV12-3/TRBV12-4; j_call: TRBJ1-5; cdr3_aa: ASSFQGGDQPQH
v_call: TRBV27; j_call: TRBJ2-3; cdr3_aa: ASRTRLDTDTQY
v_call: TRBV2; j_call: TRBJ1-1; cdr3_aa: ASSESRETEAF
v_call: TRBV5-1; j_call: TRBJ2-3; cdr3_aa: ASSLGRGAADTQY
v_call: TRBV3-1; j_call: TRBJ2-4; cdr3_aa: ASSPYRDRGNIQY
v_call: TRBV9; j_call: TRBJ2-1; cdr3_aa: ASTPGLAYNEQF
v_call: TRBV7-2; j_call: TRBJ2-3; cdr3_aa: ASSLGYRGRADTQY